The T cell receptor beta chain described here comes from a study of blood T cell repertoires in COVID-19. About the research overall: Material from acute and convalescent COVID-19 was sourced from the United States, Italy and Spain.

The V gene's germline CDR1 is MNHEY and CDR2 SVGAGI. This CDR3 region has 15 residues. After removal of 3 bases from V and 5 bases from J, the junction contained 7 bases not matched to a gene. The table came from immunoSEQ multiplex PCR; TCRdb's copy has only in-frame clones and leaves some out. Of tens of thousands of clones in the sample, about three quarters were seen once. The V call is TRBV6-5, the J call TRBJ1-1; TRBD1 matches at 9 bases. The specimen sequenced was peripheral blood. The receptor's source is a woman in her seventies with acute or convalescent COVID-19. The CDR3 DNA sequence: TGTGCCAGCAGTTATACCGGGACAGGGAAGACTGAAGCTTTCTTT. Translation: CASSYTGTGKTEAFF.